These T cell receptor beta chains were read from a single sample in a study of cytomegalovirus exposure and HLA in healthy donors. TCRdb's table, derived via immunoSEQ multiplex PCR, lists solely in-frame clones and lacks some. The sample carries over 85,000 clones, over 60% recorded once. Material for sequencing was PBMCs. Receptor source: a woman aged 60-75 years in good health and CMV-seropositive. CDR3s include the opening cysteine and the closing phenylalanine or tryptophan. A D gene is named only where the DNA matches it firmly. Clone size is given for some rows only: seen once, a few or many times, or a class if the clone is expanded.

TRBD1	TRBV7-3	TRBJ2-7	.	TGTGCCAGCAGCAGGGACAGCTCCTACGAGCAGTACTTC	CASSRDSSYEQYF
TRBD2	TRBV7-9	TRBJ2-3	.	TGTGCCAGCAGCCCGGGACTAGCGGCAGACACAGATACGCAGTATTTT	CASSPGLAADTDTQYF
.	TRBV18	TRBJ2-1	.	TGTGCCAGCTCACCACCTATGAGGGATGAGCAGTTCTTC	CASSPPMRDEQFF
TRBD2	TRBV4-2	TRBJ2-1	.	TGTGCCAGCAGCCATGCTAGCGGGCAAGACAATGAGCAGTTCTTC	CASSHASGQDNEQFF
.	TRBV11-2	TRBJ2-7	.	TGTGCCAGCAGCCTTACAGGCATTCGCGGGGATGTAACCTACGAGCAGTACTTC	CASSLTGIRGDVTYEQYF
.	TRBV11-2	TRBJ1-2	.	TGTGCCAGCAGCTTAGACAGGGGAAACTATGGCTACACCTTC	CASSLDRGNYGYTF
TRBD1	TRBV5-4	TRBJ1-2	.	TGTGCCAGCAGTTCAACCCAGGGGGCAAACTATGGCTACACCTTC	CASSSTQGANYGYTF
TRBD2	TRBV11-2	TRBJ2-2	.	TGTGCCAGCAGGACCACTAGCGCCGGGGAGCTGTTTTTT	CASRTTSAGELFF
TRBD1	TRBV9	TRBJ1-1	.	TGTGCCAGCAGCGCCACGACAGGGAGCACTGAAGCTTTCTTT	CASSATTGSTEAFF
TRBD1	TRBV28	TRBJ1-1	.	TGTGCCAGCAGTTTAGGGACAGGCACTGAAGCTTTCTTT	CASSLGTGTEAFF
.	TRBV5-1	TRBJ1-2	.	TGCGCCAGCAGCTTGTTTTGGTCAGGGAGGTTGGATGGCTACACCTTC	CASSLFWSGRLDGYTF
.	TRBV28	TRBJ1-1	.	TGTGCCAGCAGTTTTGGGCCGAACACTGAAGCTTTCTTT	CASSFGPNTEAFF
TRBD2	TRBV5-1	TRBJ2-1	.	TGCGCCAGCAGCCCAGGGACTAGTGGCCATGAGCAGTTCTTC	CASSPGTSGHEQFF
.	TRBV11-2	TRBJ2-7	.	TGTGCCAGCACCCACCCTCCAGAAATCTACGAGCAGTACTTC	CASTHPPEIYEQYF
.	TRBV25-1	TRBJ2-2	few	TGTGCCAGCACGTTCAGAGCAGGGAACACCGGGGAGCTGTTTTTT	CASTFRAGNTGELFF
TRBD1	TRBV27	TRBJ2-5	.	TGTGCCAGCAGTCCCGCGGGACAGGGGGCTTCTCGGTGGTATTTGTACTTC	CASSPAGQGASRWYLYF
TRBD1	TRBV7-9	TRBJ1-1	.	TGTTCCAGCAATACCGGGACAGGTAACACTGAAGCTTTCTTT	CSSNTGTGNTEAFF
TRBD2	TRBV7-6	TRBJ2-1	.	TGTGCCAGCAGCCAAGAGAGCGGGAGGGCCCGTGAGCAGTTCTTC	CASSQESGRAREQFF
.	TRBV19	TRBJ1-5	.	TGTGCCAGTAGCTACGGGAAGGGTCAGCCCCAGCATTTT	CASSYGKGQPQHF
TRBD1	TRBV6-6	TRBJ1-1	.	TGTGCCAGCAGCCAAAGGGGGCAGGGTTCGAACACTGAAGCTTTCTTT	CASSQRGQGSNTEAFF
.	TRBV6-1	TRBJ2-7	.	TGTGCCAGCAGGCCACAAGACTACGAGCAGTACTTC	CASRPQDYEQYF
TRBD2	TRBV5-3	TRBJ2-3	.	TGTGCCAGAAGCTGTAGCGGGAGCACAGATACGCAGTATTTT	CARSCSGSTDTQYF
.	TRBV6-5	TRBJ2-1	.	TGTGCCAGCAGTTACTCCCGGACTGACAATGAGCAGTTCTTC	CASSYSRTDNEQFF
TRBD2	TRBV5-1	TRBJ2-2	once	TGCGCCAGCAGCTTGGTAGGACTAGCGAGTGGGGAGCTGTTTTTT	CASSLVGLASGELFF
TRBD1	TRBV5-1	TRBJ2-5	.	TGCGCCAGCAGCTTTGGGGGACAGGGATTGCAAGAGACCCAGTACTTC	CASSFGGQGLQETQYF
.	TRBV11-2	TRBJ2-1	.	TGTGCCAGCAGCTTAGATTTAGGGGGCTCCTACAATGAGCAGTTCTTC	CASSLDLGGSYNEQFF
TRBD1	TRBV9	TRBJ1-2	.	TGTGCCAGCAGGGCCGGACAGGGTTTCCATGGCTACACCTTC	CASRAGQGFHGYTF
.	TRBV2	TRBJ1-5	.	TGTGCCAGCAGTGAGAATCAGTATCAGCCCCAGCATTTT	CASSENQYQPQHF
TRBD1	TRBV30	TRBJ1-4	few	TGTGCCTGGCAGGGGACAGATAATGAAAAACTGTTTTTT	CAWQGTDNEKLFF
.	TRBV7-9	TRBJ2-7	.	TGTGCCAGCAGCCCCAAGCCGCGGGTCTCCTACGAGCAGTACTTC	CASSPKPRVSYEQYF
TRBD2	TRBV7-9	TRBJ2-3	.	TGTGCCAGCATAAGGACTAGTTCGACAGATACGCAGTATTTT	CASIRTSSTDTQYF
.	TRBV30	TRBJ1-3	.	TGTGCCTGGAGTGTATCGGGGAGAAACACCATATATTTT	CAWSVSGRNTIYF
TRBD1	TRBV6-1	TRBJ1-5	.	TGTGCCAGCAGTGATTGGGACAGTAACAATCAGCCCCAGCATTTT	CASSDWDSNNQPQHF
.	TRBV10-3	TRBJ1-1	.	TGTGCCATCAGTGAGATCCCAGGTGGGGGCGGAAACACTGAAGCTTTCTTT	CAISEIPGGGGNTEAFF
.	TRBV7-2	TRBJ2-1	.	TGTGCCAGCAGCGTGCAGATTGCAGCTACAGGTGAGCAGTTCTTC	CASSVQIAATGEQFF
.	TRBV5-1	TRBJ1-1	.	TGCGCCAGCAGCTACGCGGTCGGAAAGAACACTGAAGCTTTCTTT	CASSYAVGKNTEAFF
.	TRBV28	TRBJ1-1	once	TGTGCCAGCAGCCAGGGCCTCTACACTGAAGCTTTCTTT	CASSQGLYTEAFF
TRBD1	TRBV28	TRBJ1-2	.	TGTGCCAGCACCGCTACCGGGACAGGGAGTCGAGGCTACACCTTC	CASTATGTGSRGYTF
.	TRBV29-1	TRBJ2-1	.	TGCAGCGTTTCGGTGACAGCTACCTACAATGAGCAGTTCTTC	CSVSVTATYNEQFF
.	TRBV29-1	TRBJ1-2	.	TGCAGCGCCGCGGGGCTCAGGTATGGCTACACCTTC	CSAAGLRYGYTF
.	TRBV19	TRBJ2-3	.	TGTGCCAGTAGTATCTGGCCCGCCCAGACGCAGTATTTT	CASSIWPAQTQYF
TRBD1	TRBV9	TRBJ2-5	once	TGTGCCAGCAGCGTAGTAGGAGGACAGGGTCAAGAGACCCAGTACTTC	CASSVVGGQGQETQYF
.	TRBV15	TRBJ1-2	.	TGTGCCACCAGCAGCGGACAGAATAACTATGGCTACACCTTC	CATSSGQNNYGYTF
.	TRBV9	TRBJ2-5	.	TGTGCCAGCAGCGTTGGTAGTTGGGCCGAATGGGAGACCCAGTACTTC	CASSVGSWAEWETQYF
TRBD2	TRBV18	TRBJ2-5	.	TGTGCCAGCTCCGGGGGGGAGACCCAGTACTTC	CASSGGETQYF
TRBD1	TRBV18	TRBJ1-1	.	TGTGCCAGCTCGCGTCCCGGGACAGGGAGCACTGAAGCTTTCTTT	CASSRPGTGSTEAFF
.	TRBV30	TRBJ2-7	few	TGTGCCTGGAGTGTACAGGGGCAACTAGCGGATTCTTGGGGCCTACGACAGCAGTACTTC	CAWSVQGQLADSWGLRQQYF
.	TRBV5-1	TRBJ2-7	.	TGCGCCAGCAGCTTGGCTTACAACAGGGGAGGCGAGCAGTACTTC	CASSLAYNRGGEQYF
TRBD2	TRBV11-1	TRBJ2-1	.	TGTGCCAGCAGCTTACGGCTAGCGGGAGGTAACAATGAGCAGTTCTTC	CASSLRLAGGNNEQFF
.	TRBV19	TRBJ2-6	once	TGTGCCAGTAGTATTTTACAGGGATTAACTGGGGCCAACGTCCTGACTTTC	CASSILQGLTGANVLTF
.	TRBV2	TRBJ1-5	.	TGTGCCAGCACCTTGGACGGGGGCAATCAGCCCCAGCATTTT	CASTLDGGNQPQHF
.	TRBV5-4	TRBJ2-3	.	TGTGCCAGCAGCTTGGGGGCAGGGGGGAGGTCAGATACGCAGTATTTT	CASSLGAGGRSDTQYF
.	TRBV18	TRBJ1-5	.	TGTGCCAGCTCACCAGGAGGGATGGATCAGCCCCAGCATTTT	CASSPGGMDQPQHF
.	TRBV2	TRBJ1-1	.	TGTGCCACCCGAGGGGTAGGGGAGGCTGAAGCTTTCTTT	CATRGVGEAEAFF
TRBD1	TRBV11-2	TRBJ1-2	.	TGTGCCAGCAGCTTAGGAGACAGGGGGGAGGGCTACACCTTC	CASSLGDRGEGYTF
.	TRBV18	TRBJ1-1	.	TGTGCCAGCTCACCGATTCCAGATATTGAAGCTTTCTTT	CASSPIPDIEAFF
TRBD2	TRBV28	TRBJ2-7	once	TGTGCCAGCAGTTCCCCCGGGGGGGCCTCCTACGAGCAGTACTTC	CASSSPGGASYEQYF
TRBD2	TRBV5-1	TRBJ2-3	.	TGCGCCAGCAGCTACGGGAGGGCCTCTTCAGATACGCAGTATTTT	CASSYGRASSDTQYF
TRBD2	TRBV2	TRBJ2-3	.	TGTGCCACCTTGCAACTAGCGGGAGAACAGACGCAGTATTTT	CATLQLAGEQTQYF